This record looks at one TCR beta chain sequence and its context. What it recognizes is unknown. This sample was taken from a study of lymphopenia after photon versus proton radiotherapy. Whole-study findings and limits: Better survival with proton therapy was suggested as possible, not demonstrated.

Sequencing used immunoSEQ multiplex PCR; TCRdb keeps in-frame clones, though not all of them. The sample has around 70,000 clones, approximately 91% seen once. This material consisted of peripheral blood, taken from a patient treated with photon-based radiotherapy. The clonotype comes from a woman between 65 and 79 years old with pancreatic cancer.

CDR3 DNA sequence: TGCAGCGTTGAACCGGGACAGGGGGCTTGGTATGGCTACACCTTC. This translates into CSVEPGQGAWYGYTF. The genes are TRBV29-1 and TRBJ1-2, with 12 nucleotides matching TRBD1. From germline, CDR1 is SQVTM and CDR2 ANQGSEA. The CDR3 is 15 residues long. The V gene end was trimmed by 2 bases and the J gene end by 5 bases; junction bases not matched to a gene: 6.